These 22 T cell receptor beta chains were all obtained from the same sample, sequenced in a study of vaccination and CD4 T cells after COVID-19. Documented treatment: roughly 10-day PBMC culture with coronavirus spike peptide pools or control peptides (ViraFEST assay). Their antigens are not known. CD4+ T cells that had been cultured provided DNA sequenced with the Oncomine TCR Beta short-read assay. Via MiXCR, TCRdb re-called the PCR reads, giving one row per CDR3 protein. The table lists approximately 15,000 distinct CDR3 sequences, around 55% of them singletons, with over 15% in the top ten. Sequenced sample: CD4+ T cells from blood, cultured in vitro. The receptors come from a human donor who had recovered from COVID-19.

The CDR3 nucleotides read TGTGCCAGCAGACCATCCGCCGGGGAGCTGTTTTTT. Its translation is CASRPSAGELFF. V gene TRBV6-2 or TRBV6-3 combines with J gene TRBJ2-2, with D uncertain. CDR3 length equals 12 residues. Germline CDR1 and CDR2: MNHEY and SVGEGT. The V gene lost 6 bases and the J gene lost 6 bases, with 8 bases spanning the gap.

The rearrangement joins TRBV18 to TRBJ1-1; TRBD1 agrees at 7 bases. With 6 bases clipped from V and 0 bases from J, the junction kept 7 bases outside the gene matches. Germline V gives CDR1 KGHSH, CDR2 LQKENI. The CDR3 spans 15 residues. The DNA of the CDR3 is TGTGCCAGCTCTGACAGGGTTAAAATGAACACTGAAGCTTTCTTT. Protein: CASSDRVKMNTEAFF.

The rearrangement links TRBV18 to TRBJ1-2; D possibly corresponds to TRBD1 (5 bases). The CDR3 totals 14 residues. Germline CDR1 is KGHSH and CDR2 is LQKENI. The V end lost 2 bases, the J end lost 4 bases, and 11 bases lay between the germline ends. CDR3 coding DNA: TGTGCCAGCTCACCAGGGGCAGGGTCCTATGGCTACACCTTC. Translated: CASSPGAGSYGYTF.

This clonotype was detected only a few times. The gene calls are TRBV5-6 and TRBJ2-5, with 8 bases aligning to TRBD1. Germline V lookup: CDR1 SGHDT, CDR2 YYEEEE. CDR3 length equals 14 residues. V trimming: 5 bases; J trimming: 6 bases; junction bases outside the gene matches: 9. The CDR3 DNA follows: TGTGCCAGCAGTAACCGGGACAGGTGGCAGACCCAGTACTTC. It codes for CASSNRDRWQTQYF.

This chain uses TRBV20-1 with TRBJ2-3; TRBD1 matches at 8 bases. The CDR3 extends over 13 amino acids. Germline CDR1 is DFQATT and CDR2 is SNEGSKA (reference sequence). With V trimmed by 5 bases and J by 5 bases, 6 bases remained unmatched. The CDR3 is CSAETGEKDTQYF. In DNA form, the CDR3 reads TGCAGTGCTGAGACAGGGGAGAAAGATACGCAGTATTTT.

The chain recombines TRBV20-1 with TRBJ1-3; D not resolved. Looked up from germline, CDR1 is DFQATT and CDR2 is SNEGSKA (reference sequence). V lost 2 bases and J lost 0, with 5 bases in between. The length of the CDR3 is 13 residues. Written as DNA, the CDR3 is TGCAGTGCTAGAACTAGCTCTGGAAACACCATATATTTT. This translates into CSARTSSGNTIYF.

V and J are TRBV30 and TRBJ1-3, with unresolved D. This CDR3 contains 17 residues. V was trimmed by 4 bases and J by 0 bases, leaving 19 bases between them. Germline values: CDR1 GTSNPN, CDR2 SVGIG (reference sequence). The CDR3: CAWTTPANPFSGNTIYF. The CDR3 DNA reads TGTGCCTGGACGACGCCGGCAAACCCCTTCTCTGGAAACACCATATATTTT.

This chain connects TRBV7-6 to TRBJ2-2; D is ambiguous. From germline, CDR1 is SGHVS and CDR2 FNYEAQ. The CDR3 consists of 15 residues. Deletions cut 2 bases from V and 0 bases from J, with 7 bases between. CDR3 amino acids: CASSLQRTNTGELFF. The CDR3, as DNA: TGTGCCAGCAGCTTACAGCGTACGAACACCGGGGAGCTGTTTTTT.

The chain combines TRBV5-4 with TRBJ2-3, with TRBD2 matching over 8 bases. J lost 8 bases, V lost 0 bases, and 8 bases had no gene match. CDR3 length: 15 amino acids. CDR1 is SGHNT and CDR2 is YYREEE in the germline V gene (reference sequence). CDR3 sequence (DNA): TGTGCCAGCAGCTTGGCCGGGACTAGTCGTGGTACGCAGTATTTT. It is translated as CASSLAGTSRGTQYF.

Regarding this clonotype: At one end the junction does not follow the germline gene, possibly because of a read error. The CDR3 DNA follows: TGTGCCAGCAGCTCCCCTGCGCAGGGTGCGTACGAGCAGTACTTC. Amino acids: CASSSPAQGAYEQYF. The chain recombines TRBV5-3 with TRBJ2-7, with D maybe TRBD1 (5 bases). TRBV5-3 is treated as an ORF (open reading frame) with a function not yet certain. The CDR3 has 15 residues.

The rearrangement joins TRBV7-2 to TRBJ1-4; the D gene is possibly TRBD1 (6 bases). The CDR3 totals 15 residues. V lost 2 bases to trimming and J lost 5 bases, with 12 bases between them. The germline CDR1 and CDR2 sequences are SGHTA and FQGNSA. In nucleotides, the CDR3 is TGTGCCAGCAGCTTATTTTGGGGGGCAAATGAAAAACTGTTTTTT. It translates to CASSLFWGANEKLFF.

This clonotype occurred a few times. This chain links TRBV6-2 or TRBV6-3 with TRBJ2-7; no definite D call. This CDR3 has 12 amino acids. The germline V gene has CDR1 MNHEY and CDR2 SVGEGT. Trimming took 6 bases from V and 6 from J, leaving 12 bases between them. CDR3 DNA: TGTGCCAGCAGAACCGACACCGCCGAGCAGTACTTC. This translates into CASRTDTAEQYF.

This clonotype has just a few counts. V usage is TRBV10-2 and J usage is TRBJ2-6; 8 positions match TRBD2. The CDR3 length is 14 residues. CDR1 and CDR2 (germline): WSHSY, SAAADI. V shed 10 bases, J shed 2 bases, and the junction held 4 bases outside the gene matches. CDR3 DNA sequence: TGCGCCACCCGGCGGGGGGCTGGGGCCAACGTCCTGACTTTC. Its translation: CATRRGAGANVLTF.

The CDR3 loop reads CASSLSRTGDQPQHF. The CDR3 DNA reads as TGTGCCAGCAGCTTATCGAGGACAGGGGATCAGCCCCAGCATTTT. V usage is TRBV7-2 and J usage is TRBJ1-5; 9 nucleotides line up with TRBD1. Germline V gives CDR1 SGHTA, CDR2 FQGNSA. Trimming at V came to 2 bases and at J to 5 bases, leaving 4 bases not matched to a gene. There are 15 residues in the CDR3.

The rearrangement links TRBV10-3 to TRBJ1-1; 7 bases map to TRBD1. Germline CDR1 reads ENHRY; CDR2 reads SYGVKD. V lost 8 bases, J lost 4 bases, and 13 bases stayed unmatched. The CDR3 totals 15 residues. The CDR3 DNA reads TGTGCCATCCTCGGAGTGGGACAGCGAGCCACTGAAGCTTTCTTT. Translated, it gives CAILGVGQRATEAFF.

Here the CDR3 DNA reads TGTGCCAGCAGTCAAGGGTCGACGAGCAATCAGCCCCAGCATTTT. It encodes CASSQGSTSNQPQHF. This sequence joins TRBV6-1 and TRBJ1-5, with no clear D. The CDR3 consists of 15 residues. Germline V gene data show CDR1 as MNHNS and CDR2 as SASEGT. The V end was cut by 5 bases, the J end by 1 base, with 12 bases between.

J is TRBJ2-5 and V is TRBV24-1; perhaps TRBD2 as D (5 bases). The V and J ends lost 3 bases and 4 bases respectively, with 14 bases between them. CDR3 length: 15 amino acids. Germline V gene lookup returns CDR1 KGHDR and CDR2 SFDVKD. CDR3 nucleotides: TGTGCCACCAGTGATCCTGGCTCGGCGGGAGAGACCCAGTACTTC. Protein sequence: CATSDPGSAGETQYF.

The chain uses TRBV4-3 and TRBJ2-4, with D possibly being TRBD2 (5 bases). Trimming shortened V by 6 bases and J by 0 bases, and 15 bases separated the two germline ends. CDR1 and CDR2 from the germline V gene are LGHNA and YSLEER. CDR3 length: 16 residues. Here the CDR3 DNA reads TGCGCCAGCAGAGAGGCAGGTGGACTAGCCAAAAACATTCAGTACTTC. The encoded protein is CASREAGGLAKNIQYF.

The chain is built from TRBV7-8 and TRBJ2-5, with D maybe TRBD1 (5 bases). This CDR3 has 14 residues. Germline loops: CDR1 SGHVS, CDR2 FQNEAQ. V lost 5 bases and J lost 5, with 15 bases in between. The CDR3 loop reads CASSQGRIPETQYF. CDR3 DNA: TGTGCCAGCAGCCAGGGTAGAATCCCGGAGACCCAGTACTTC.

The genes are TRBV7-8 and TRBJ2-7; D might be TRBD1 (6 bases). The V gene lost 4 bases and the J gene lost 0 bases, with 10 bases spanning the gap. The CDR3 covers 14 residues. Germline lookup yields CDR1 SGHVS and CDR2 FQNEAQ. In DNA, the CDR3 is TGTGCCAGCAGCTCCGAGGACAGCTCCTACGAGCAGTACTTC. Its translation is CASSSEDSSYEQYF.

Written as DNA, the CDR3 is TGTGCCAGTAGTGGTCCCGGGGATACGCAGTATTTT. Amino acid sequence: CASSGPGDTQYF. The rearrangement joins TRBV19 to TRBJ2-3; D not certain. CDR3 length: 12 residues. The germline V gene has CDR1 LNHDA and CDR2 SQIVND (reference sequence). The ends were cut back, 5 bases at V and 6 bases at J, with 9 bases in the middle.

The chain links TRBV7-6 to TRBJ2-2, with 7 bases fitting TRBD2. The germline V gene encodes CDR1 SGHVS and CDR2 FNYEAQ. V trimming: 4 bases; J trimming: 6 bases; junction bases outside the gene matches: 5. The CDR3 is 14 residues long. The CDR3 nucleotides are TGTGCCAGCAGCTCAGGACTAGGGGCCGGGGAGCTGTTTTTT. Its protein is CASSSGLGAGELFF.